Listed here are 25 T cell receptor beta chains from one sample, sequenced in a study of CXCR3-negative and CXCR3-positive naive CD8 T cells. cDNA libraries for TRB were generated by 5' RACE incorporating UMI labels. Following a re-call of the 5' RACE reads, TCRdb has one entry per CDR3 protein and lacks DNA. This repertoire includes 45,000 to 70,000 distinct CDR3 sequences. Sequenced material: memory CD8+ T cells from blood. All receptors come from a human donor in good health. Some clones in this sample may be carry-over from other donors' samples.

The chain combines TRBV5-1 with TRBJ1-1; absent DNA, TCRdb's TRBD1 call cannot be checked. Germline V gene lookup returns CDR1 SGHRS and CDR2 YFSETQ. The CDR3 sequence is 16 residues long. This CDR3 reads CASKLRTGVFGTEAFF.

This chain links TRBV4-3 with TRBJ2-3; there is no DNA to check the TCRdb D call of TRBD1. The CDR3 spans 17 residues. Germline V gene lookup returns CDR1 LGHNA and CDR2 YSLEER. CDR3 sequence: CASSQDFQGASTDTQYF.

The genes are TRBV29-1 and TRBJ2-1; TCRdb reports TRBD2, a call that lacks DNA to check it against. This CDR3 contains 16 residues. From germline, CDR1 is SQVTM and CDR2 ANQGSEA. CDR3 residues: CSVDLGLAGERDEQFF.

The chain links TRBV15 to TRBJ2-5. The CDR3 length is 13 residues. Germline V CDR1 and CDR2: LNHNV, YYDKDF (reference sequence). The CDR3 region is CATSSTHGETQYF.

The chain employs TRBV9 and TRBJ1-4; TCRdb names TRBD1, which stays unverified in the absence of DNA. Germline CDR1 and CDR2: SGDLS and YYNGEE. The CDR3 covers 17 residues. CDR3 residues: CASSVGQGTTTNEKLFF.

The rearrangement uses TRBV20-1 and TRBJ1-1; TCRdb returns TRBD1, unconfirmable since there is no DNA. The CDR3 contains 15 residues. Germline lookup yields CDR1 DFQATT and CDR2 SNEGSKA (reference sequence). The CDR3 sequence: CSAWGGDRDNTEAFF.

The chain is built from TRBV29-1 and TRBJ2-1; TCRdb's assignment of TRBD1 cannot be checked, as there is no DNA. CDR3 length: 15 residues. Germline assignment: CDR1 SQVTM and CDR2 ANQGSEA. The CDR3 region is CSVEWGTNPYNEQFF.

V gene TRBV4-1 combines with J gene TRBJ2-3; TCRdb's D gene call, TRBD1, goes unchecked for lack of DNA. CDR1 and CDR2 from the germline V gene are MGHRA and YSYEKL. The CDR3 has 15 residues. CDR3 loop: CASSQAPFRGDTQYF.

The chain uses TRBV5-5 and TRBJ2-7; absent DNA, TCRdb's TRBD2 call cannot be checked. The CDR3 contains 15 residues. CDR1 and CDR2 (germline): SGHKS, YYEKEE (reference sequence). CDR3 amino acids: CASRFPRAFSYEQYF.

The chain links TRBV5-5 to TRBJ2-1; the TCRdb call, TRBD1, lacks DNA for checking. The CDR3 runs 17 residues. CDR1 is SGHKS and CDR2 is YYEKEE in the germline V gene (reference sequence). CDR3: CASSSKATGQGSNEQFF.

The chain is built from TRBV12-3 or TRBV12-4 and TRBJ2-7; the D call from TCRdb, TRBD1, cannot be confirmed without DNA. CDR3 length: 13 amino acids. The chain's CDR3 is CALGPKGNYEQYF.

This chain uses TRBV29-1 with TRBJ2-2; TCRdb calls TRBD1, which cannot be checked without DNA. Germline V gene lookup returns CDR1 SQVTM and CDR2 ANQGSEA. The CDR3 has 12 amino acids. The CDR3 spells CSVEQGSGELFF.

The chain couples TRBV25-1 to TRBJ1-5. This CDR3 spans 14 amino acids. The V gene's germline CDR1 is MGHDK and CDR2 SYGVNS. CDR3: CASSEWSVGQPQHF.

The CDR3 loop is CASSLGLSSYEQYF. The chain employs TRBV5-6 and TRBJ2-7. From germline, CDR1 is SGHDT and CDR2 YYEEEE. The CDR3 is made up of 14 amino acids.

The rearrangement joins TRBV21-1 to TRBJ2-5; the D gene TCRdb calls, TRBD1, cannot be checked with no DNA. TRBV21-1 is a documented pseudogene. The CDR3 extends over 15 amino acids. The CDR3 is CASSKDRTGRETQYF.

The V and J genes are TRBV20-1 and TRBJ2-5; the D call from TCRdb, TRBD1, cannot be confirmed without DNA. This CDR3 spans 13 amino acids. Per the germline V gene, CDR1 is DFQATT and CDR2 is SNEGSKA (reference sequence). CDR3 in amino acids: CSAQRGYQETQYF.

This chain joins TRBV7-2 and TRBJ1-5. CDR1 SGHTA and CDR2 FQGNSA come from the germline V gene. The CDR3 is 15 residues long. CDR3 residues: CASSSAQGSNQPQHF.

The chain links TRBV4-1 to TRBJ2-7; with no DNA, the TCRdb D assignment of TRBD1 cannot be verified. The CDR3 length is 15 residues. Germline V gives CDR1 MGHRA, CDR2 YSYEKL. CDR3 protein: CASSQVLTGRYEQYF.

The chain combines TRBV7-3 with TRBJ2-1; TCRdb gives TRBD1 as the D gene, but with no DNA this cannot be confirmed. Germline assignment: CDR1 SGHTA and CDR2 FQGTGA. The CDR3 length is 16 residues. CDR3 protein: CASSKDRAEVWNEQFF.

V usage is TRBV20-1 and J usage is TRBJ2-1. Germline lookup yields CDR1 DFQATT and CDR2 SNEGSKA (reference sequence). This CDR3 is built from 15 residues. This chain's CDR3 is CSARGVTHSYNEQFF.

The chain uses TRBV27 and TRBJ1-6; TCRdb returns TRBD1, unconfirmable since there is no DNA. The CDR3 length is 14 residues. In germline, CDR1 is MNHEY, CDR2 SMNVEV (reference sequence). The CDR3 region is CASSYRESNSPLHF.

This chain connects TRBV5-1 to TRBJ2-1; the D call of TRBD2 rests on TCRdb alone, since no DNA is present to check it. The CDR3 is made up of 12 amino acids. The V gene's germline CDR1 is SGHRS and CDR2 YFSETQ. The CDR3: CASSIAGAEQFF.

The chain joins TRBV28 to TRBJ2-7; TCRdb proposes TRBD1, but this gene call is untestable without DNA. CDR1 is MDHEN, CDR2 SYDVKM, per germline. The CDR3 runs to 12 residues. The CDR3: CASEGGRNEQYF.

The chain carries TRBV7-2 and TRBJ1-5; the TRBD1 assignment by TCRdb is unverifiable without DNA. CDR3 size: 13 residues. Germline V gene sequence: CDR1 SGHTA, CDR2 FQGNSA. CDR3 protein: CASSFGGVQPQHF.

V is TRBV7-9 and J is TRBJ1-1; with no DNA, the TCRdb D assignment of TRBD1 cannot be verified. CDR1 is SEHNR and CDR2 is FQNEAQ in the germline V gene (reference sequence). The CDR3 is 15 residues long. The CDR3 spells CASSFGQGMNTEAFF.